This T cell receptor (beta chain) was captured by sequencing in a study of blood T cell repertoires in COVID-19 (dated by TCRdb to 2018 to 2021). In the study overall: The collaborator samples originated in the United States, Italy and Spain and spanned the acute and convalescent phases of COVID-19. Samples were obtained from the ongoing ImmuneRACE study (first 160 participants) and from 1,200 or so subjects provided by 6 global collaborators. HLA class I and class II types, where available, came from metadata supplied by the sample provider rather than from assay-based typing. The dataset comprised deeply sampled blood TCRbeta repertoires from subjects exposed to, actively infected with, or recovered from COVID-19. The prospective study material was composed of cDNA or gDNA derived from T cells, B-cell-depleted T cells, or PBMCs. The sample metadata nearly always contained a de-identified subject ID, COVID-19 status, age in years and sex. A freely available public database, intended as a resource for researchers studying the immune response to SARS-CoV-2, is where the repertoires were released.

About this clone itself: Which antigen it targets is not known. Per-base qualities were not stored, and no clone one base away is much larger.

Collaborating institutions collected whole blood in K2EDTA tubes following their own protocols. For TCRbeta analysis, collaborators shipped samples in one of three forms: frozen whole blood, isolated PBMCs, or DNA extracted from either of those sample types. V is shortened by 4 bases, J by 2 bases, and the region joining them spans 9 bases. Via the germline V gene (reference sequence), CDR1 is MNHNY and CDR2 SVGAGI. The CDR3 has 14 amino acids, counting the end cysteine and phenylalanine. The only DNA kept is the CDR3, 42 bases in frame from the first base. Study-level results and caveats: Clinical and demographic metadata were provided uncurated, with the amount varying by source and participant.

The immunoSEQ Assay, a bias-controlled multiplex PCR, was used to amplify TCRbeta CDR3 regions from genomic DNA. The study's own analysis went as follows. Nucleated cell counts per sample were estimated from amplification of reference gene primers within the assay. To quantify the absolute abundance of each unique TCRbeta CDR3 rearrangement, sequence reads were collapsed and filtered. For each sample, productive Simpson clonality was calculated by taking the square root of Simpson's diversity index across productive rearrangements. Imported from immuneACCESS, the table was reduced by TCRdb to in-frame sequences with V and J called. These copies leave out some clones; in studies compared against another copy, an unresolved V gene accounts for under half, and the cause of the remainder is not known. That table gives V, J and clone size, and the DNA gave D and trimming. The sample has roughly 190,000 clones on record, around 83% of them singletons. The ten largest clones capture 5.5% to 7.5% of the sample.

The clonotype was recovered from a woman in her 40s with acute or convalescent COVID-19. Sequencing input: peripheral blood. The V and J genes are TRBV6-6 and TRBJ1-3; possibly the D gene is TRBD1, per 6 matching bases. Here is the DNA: TGTGCCAGCAGTTCGGGACAAACTGGAAACACCATATATTTT. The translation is CASSSGQTGNTIYF.